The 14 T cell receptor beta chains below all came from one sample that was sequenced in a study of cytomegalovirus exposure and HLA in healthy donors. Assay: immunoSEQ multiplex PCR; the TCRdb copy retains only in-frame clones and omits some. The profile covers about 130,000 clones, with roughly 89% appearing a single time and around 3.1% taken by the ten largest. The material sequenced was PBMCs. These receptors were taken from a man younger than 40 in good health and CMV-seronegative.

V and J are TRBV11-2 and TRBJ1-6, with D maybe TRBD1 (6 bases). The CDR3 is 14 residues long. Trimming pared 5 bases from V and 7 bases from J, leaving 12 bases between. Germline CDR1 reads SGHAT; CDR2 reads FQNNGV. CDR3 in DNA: TGTGCCAGCAGCCCCAGGGGCCTAAATTCACCCCTCCACTTT. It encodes CASSPRGLNSPLHF.

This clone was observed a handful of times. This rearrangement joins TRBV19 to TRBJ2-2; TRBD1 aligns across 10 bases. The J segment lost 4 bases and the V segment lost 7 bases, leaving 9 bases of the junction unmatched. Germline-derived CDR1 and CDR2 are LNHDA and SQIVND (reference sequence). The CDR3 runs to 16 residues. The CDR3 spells CASTLGTGVGTGELFF. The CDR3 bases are TGTGCCAGTACCCTCGGGACAGGGGTGGGCACCGGGGAGCTGTTTTTT. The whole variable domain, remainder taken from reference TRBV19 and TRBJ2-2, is DGGITQSPKYLFRKEGQNVTLSCEQNLNHDAMYWYRQDPGQGLRLIYYSQIVNDFQKGDIAEGYSVSREKKESFPLTVTSAQKNPTAFYLCASTLGTGVGTGELFFGEGSRLTVL.

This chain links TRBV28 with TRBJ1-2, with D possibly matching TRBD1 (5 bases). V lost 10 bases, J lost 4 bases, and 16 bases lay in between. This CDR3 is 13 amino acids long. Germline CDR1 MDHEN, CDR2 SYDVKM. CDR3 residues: CATHIGGFYGYTF. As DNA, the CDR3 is TGTGCCACACATATCGGGGGTTTCTATGGCTACACCTTC.

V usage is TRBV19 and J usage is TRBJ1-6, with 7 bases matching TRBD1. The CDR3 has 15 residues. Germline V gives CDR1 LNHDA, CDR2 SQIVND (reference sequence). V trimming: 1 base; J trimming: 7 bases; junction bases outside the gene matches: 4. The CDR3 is CASSIGGQRNSPLHF. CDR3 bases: TGTGCCAGTAGTATAGGGGGACAGCGGAATTCACCCCTCCACTTT. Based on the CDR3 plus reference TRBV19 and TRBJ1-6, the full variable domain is DGGITQSPKYLFRKEGQNVTLSCEQNLNHDAMYWYRQDPGQGLRLIYYSQIVNDFQKGDIAEGYSVSREKKESFPLTVTSAQKNPTAFYLCASSIGGQRNSPLHFGNGTRLTVT.

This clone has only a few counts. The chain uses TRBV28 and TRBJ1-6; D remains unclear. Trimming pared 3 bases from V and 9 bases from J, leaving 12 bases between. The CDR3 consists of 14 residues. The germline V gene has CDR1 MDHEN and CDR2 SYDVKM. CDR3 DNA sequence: TGTGCCAGCAGTTTTCAGGCAGCTGCTTCACCCCTCCACTTT. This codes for CASSFQAAASPLHF.

Here the CDR3 reads CASSFQAATNEKLFF. The CDR3 nucleotides are TGTGCCAGCAGTTTCCAGGCAGCAACTAATGAAAAACTGTTTTTT. The chain links TRBV6-6 to TRBJ1-4; unclear D gene. Trimming took off 4 bases at V and 0 bases at J, with 9 bases between the two ends. The CDR3 consists of 15 residues. Germline V gene sequence: CDR1 MNHNY, CDR2 SVGAGI (reference sequence).

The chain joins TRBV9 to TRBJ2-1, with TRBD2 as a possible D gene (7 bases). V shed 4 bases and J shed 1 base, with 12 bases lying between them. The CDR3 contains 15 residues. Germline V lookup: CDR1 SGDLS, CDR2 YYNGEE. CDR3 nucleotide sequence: TGTGCCAGCAGCCCCCGGGGGGCTTCCTACAATGAGCAGTTCTTC. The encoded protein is CASSPRGASYNEQFF.

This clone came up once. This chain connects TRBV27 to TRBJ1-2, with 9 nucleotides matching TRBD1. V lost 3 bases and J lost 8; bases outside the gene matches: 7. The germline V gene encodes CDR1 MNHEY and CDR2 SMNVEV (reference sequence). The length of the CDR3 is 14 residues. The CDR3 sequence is CASSFIQGAAGYTF. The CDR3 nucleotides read TGTGCCAGCAGTTTTATACAGGGGGCGGCCGGCTACACCTTC.

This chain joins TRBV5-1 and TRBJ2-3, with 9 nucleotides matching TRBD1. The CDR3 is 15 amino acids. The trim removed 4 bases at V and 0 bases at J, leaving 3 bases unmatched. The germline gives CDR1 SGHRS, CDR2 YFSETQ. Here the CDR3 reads CASSMGQGSTDTQYF. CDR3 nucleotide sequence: TGCGCCAGCAGCATGGGACAGGGAAGCACAGATACGCAGTATTTT.

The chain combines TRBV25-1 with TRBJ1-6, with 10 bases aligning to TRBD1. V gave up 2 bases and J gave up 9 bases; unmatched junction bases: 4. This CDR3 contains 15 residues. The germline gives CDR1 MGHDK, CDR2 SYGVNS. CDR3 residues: CASSERQGARSPLHF. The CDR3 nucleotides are TGTGCCAGCAGTGAAAGACAGGGGGCGCGTTCACCCCTCCACTTT.

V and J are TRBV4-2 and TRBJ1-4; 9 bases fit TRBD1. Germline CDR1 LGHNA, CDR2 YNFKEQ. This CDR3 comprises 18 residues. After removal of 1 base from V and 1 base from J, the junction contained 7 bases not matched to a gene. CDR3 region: CASSQGTGGAVTNEKLFF. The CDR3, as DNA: TGTGCCAGCAGCCAAGGCACAGGGGGCGCAGTAACTAATGAAAAACTGTTTTTT.

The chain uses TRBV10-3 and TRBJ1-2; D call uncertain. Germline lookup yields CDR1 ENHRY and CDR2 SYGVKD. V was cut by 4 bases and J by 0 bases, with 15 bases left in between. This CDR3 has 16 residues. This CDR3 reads CAISGEPGIANYGYTF. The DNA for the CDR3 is TGTGCCATCAGTGGGGAACCGGGGATTGCTAACTATGGCTACACCTTC.

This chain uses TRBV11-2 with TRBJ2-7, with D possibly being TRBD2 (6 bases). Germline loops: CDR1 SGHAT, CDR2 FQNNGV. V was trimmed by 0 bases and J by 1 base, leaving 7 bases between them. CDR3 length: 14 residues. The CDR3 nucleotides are TGTGCCAGCAGCTTAGAGCGGGGTTCCTACGAGCAGTACTTC. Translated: CASSLERGSYEQYF.

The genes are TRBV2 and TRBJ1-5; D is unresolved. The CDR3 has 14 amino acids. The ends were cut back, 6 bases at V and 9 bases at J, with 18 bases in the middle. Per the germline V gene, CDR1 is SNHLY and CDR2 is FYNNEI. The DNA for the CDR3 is TGTGCCAGCAGCGATACGACGGGGAACCGGCCCCAGCATTTT. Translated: CASSDTTGNRPQHF.